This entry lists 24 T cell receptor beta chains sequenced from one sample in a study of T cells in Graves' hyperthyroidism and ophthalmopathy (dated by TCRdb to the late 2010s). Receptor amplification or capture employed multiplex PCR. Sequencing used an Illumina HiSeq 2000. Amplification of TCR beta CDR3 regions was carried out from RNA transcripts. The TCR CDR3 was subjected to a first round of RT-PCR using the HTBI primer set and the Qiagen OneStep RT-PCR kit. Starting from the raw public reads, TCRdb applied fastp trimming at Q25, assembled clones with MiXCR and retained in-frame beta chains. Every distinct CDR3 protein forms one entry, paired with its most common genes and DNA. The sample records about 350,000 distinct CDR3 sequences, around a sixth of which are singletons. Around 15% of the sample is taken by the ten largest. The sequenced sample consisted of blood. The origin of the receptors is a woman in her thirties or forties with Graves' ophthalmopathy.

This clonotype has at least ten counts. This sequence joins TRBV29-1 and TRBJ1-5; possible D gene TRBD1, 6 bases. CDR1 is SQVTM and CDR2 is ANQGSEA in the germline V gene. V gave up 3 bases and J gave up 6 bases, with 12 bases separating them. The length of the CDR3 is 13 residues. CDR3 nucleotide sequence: TGCAGCGTTGACACAGGGCAGGGTCAGCCCCAGCATTTT. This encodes CSVDTGQGQPQHF. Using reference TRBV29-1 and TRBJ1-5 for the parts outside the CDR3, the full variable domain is SAVISQKPSRDICQRGTSLTIQCQVDSQVTMMFWYRQQPGQSLTLIATANQGSEATYESGFVIDKFPISRPNLTFSTLTVSNMSPEDSSIYLCSVDTGQGQPQHFGDGTRLSIL.

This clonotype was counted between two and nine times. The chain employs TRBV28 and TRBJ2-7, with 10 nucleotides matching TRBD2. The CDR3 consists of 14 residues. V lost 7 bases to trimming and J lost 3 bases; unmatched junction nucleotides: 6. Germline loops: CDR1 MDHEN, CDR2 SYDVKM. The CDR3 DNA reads TGTGCCAGCATTGCAGCGGGAGGGCGCTACGAGCAGTACTTC. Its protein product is CASIAAGGRYEQYF. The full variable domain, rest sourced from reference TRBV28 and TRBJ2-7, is DVKVTQSSRYLVKRTGEKVFLECVQDMDHENMFWYRQDPGLGLRLIYFSYDVKMKEKGDIPEGYSVSREKKERFSLILESASTNQTSMYLCASIAAGGRYEQYFGPGTRLTVT.

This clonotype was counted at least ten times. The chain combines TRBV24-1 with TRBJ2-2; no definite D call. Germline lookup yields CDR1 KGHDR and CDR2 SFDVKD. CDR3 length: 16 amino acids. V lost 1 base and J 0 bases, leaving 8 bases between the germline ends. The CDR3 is CATSDLAGANTGELFF. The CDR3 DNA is TGTGCCACCAGTGATTTAGCCGGAGCGAACACCGGGGAGCTGTTTTTT.

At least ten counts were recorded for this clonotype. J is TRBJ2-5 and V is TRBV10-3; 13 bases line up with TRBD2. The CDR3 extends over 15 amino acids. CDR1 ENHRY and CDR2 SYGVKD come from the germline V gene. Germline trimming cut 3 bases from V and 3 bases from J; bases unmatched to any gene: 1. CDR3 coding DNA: TGTGCCATCAGTGAAGGGACTAGCGGGAAAGAGACCCAGTACTTC. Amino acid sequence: CAISEGTSGKETQYF.

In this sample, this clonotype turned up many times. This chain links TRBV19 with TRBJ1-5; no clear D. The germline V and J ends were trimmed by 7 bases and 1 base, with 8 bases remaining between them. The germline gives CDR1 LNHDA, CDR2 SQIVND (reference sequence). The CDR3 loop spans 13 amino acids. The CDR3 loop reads CASTLSSNQPQHF. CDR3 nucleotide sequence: TGTGCCAGTACTCTTTCAAGCAATCAGCCCCAGCATTTT. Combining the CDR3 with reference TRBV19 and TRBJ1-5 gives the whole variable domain DGGITQSPKYLFRKEGQNVTLSCEQNLNHDAMYWYRQDPGQGLRLIYYSQIVNDFQKGDIAEGYSVSREKKESFPLTVTSAQKNPTAFYLCASTLSSNQPQHFGDGTRLSIL.

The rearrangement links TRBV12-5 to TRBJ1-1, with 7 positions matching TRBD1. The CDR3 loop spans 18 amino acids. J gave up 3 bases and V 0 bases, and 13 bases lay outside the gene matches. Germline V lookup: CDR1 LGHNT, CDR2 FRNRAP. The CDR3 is CASGLVKGASFSDTEAFF. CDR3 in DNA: TGTGCTAGTGGTTTGGTAAAGGGGGCGTCGTTCTCGGACACTGAAGCTTTCTTT.

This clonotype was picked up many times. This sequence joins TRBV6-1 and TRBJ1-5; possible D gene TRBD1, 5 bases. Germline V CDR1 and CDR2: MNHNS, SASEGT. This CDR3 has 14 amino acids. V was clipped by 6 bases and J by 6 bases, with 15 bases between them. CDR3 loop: CASRHRSVSQPQHF. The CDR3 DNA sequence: TGTGCCAGCAGGCACAGGTCGGTCAGTCAGCCCCAGCATTTT.

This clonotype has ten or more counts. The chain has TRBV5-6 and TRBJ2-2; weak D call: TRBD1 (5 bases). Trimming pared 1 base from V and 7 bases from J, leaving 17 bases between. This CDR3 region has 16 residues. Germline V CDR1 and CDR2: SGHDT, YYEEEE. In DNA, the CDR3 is TGTGCCAGCAGCTTGACAGGACACCGTAACGTCGGGGAGCTGTTTTTT. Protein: CASSLTGHRNVGELFF.

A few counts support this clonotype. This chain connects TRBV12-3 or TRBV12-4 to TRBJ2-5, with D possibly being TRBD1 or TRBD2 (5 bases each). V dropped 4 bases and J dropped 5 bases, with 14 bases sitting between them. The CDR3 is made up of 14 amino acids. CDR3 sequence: CASSSIRDPETQYF. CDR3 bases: TGTGCCAGCAGTTCCATCCGGGACCCCGAGACCCAGTACTTC.

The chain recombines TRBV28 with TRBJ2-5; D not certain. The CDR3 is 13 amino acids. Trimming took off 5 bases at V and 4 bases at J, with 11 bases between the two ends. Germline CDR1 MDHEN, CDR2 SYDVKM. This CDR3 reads CASSARALETQYF. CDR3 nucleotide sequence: TGTGCCAGCAGTGCCCGGGCCCTAGAGACCCAGTACTTC.

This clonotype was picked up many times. For the CDR3, the DNA is TGTGCCAGCAGTGAAGGGTCCGGGCAGGTTTATCCCCTCCACTTT. The encoded protein is CASSEGSGQVYPLHF. V usage is TRBV6-1 and J usage is TRBJ1-6; D is undetermined. The germline gives CDR1 MNHNS, CDR2 SASEGT. Trimming shortened V by 1 base and J by 13 bases, and 17 bases separated the two germline ends. The CDR3 totals 15 residues.

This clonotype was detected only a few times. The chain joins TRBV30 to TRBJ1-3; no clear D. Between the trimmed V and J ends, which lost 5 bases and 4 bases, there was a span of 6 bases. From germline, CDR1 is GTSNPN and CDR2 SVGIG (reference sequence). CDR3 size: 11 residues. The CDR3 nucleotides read TGTGCCTGGGACCGCGGAAACACCATATATTTT. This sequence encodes CAWDRGNTIYF.

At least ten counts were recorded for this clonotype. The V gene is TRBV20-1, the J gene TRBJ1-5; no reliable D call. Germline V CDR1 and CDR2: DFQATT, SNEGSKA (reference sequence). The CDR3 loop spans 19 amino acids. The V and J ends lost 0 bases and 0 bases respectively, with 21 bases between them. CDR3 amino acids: CSARDWGEGLGYSNQPQHF. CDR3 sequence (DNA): TGCAGTGCTAGAGATTGGGGTGAAGGGCTAGGGTATAGCAATCAGCCCCAGCATTTT.

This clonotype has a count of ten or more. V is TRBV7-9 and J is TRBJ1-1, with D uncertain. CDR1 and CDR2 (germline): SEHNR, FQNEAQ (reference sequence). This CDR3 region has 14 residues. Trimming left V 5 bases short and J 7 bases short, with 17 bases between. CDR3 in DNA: TGTGCCAGCAGCCCGCCGGACGTCTTGTATGAAGCTTTCTTT. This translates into CASSPPDVLYEAFF.

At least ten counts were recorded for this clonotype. For the CDR3, the DNA is TGTGCCAGCAGTGAAGAGGCAGACTTATATGGCTACACCTTC. Protein sequence: CASSEEADLYGYTF. The genes are TRBV6-1 and TRBJ1-2; D is undetermined. The CDR3 contains 14 residues. Germline V lookup: CDR1 MNHNS, CDR2 SASEGT. V lost 1 base and J 5 bases, leaving 11 bases between the germline ends.

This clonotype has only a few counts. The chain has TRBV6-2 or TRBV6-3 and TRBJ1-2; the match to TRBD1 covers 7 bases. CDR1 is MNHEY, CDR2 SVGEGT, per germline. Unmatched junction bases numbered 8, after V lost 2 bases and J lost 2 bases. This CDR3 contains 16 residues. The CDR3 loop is CASSYPVGQANYGYTF. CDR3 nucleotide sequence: TGTGCCAGCAGTTACCCGGTCGGACAGGCCAACTATGGCTACACCTTC.

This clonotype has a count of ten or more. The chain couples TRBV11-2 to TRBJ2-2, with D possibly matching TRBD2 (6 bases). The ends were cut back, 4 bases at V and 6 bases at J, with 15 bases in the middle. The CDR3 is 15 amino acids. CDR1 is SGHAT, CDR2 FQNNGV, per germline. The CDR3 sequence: CASSSGLAGSGELFF. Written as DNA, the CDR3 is TGTGCCAGCAGCTCTGGACTCGCGGGGTCCGGGGAGCTGTTTTTT.

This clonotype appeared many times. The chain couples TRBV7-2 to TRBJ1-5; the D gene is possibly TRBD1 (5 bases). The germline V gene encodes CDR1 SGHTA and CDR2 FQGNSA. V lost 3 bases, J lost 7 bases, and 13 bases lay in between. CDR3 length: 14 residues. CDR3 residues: CASSFQGSTQPQHF. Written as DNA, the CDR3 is TGTGCCAGCAGCTTTCAGGGTTCCACGCAGCCCCAGCATTTT.

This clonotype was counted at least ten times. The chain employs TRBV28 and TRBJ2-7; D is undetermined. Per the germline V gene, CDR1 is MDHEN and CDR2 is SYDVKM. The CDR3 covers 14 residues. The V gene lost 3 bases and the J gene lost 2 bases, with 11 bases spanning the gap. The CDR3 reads CASSLSGEPYEQYF. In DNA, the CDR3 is TGTGCCAGCAGTTTGTCCGGAGAGCCCTACGAGCAGTACTTC.

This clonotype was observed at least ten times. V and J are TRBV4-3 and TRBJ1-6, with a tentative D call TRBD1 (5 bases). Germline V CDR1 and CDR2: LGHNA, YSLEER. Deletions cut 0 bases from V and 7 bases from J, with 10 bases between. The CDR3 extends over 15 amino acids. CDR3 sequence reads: CASSQDRGFNSPLHF. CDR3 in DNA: TGCGCCAGCAGCCAAGATCGGGGGTTCAATTCACCCCTCCACTTT.

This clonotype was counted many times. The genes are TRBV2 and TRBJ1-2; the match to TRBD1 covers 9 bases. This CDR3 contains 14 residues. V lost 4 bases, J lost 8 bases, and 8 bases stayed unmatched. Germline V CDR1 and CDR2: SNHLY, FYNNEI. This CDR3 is CASSGEDRGEGYTF. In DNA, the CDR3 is TGTGCCAGCAGTGGGGAGGACAGGGGAGAGGGCTACACCTTC.

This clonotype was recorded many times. The CDR3 sequence is CATSRAAGLVYEQYF. The CDR3 coding sequence is TGTGCCACCAGCAGAGCCGCAGGGCTTGTTTACGAGCAGTACTTC. The rearrangement links TRBV15 to TRBJ2-7; TRBD1 might be the D (5 bases). CDR1 is LNHNV and CDR2 is YYDKDF in the germline V gene (reference sequence). The CDR3 is 15 amino acids. The V end lost 1 base, the J end lost 4 bases, and 14 bases lay between the germline ends. Filled out from reference TRBV15 and TRBJ2-7, the complete variable domain reads DAMVIQNPRYQVTQFGKPVTLSCSQTLNHNVMYWYQQKSSQAPKLLFHYYDKDFNNEADTPDNFQSRRPNTSFCFLDIRSPGLGDTAMYLCATSRAAGLVYEQYFGPGTRLTVT.

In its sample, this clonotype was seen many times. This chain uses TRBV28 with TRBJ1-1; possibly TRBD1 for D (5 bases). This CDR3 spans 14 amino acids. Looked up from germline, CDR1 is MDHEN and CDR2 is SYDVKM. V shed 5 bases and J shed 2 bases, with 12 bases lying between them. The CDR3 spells CASSRGAGNTEAFF. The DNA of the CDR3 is TGTGCCAGCAGTCGAGGGGCCGGCAACACTGAAGCTTTCTTT. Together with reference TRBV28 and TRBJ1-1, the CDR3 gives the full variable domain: DVKVTQSSRYLVKRTGEKVFLECVQDMDHENMFWYRQDPGLGLRLIYFSYDVKMKEKGDIPEGYSVSREKKERFSLILESASTNQTSMYLCASSRGAGNTEAFFGQGTRLTVV.

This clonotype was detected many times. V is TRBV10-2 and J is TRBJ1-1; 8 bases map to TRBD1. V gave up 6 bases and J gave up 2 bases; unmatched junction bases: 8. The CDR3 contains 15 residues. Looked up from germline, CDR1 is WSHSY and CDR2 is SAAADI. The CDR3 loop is CASRPGGGINTEAFF. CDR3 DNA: TGCGCCAGCAGACCAGGGGGCGGGATAAACACTGAAGCTTTCTTT.